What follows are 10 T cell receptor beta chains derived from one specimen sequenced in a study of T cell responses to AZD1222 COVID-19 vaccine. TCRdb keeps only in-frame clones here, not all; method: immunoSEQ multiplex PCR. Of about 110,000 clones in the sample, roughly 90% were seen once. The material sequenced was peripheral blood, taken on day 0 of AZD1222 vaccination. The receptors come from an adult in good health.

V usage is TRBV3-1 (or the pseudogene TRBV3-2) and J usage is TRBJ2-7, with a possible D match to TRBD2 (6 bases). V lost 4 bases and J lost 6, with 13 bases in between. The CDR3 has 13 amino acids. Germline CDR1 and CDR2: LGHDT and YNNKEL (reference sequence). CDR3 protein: CASSRRIAVEQYF. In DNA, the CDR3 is TGTGCCAGCAGCCGGAGAATAGCGGTCGAGCAGTACTTC.

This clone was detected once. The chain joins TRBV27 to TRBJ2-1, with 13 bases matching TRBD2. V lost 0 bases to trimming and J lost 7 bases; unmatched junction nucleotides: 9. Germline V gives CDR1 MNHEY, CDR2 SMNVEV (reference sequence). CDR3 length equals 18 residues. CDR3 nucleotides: TGTGCCAGCAGTTTATCCCCTCCACTAGCGGGAGGGGGTAATGAGCAGTTCTTC. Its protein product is CASSLSPPLAGGGNEQFF.

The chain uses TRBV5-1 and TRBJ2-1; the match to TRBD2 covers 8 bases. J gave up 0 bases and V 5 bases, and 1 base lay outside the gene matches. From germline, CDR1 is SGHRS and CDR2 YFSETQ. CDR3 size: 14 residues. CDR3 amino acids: CASSTSGSYNEQFF. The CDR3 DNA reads TGCGCCAGCAGTACTAGCGGCTCCTACAATGAGCAGTTCTTC. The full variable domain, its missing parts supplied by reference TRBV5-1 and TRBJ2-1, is KAGVTQTPRYLIKTRGQQVTLSCSPISGHRSVSWYQQTPGQGLQFLFEYFSETQRNKGNFPGRFSGRQFSNSRSEMNVSTLELGDSALYLCASSTSGSYNEQFFGPGTRLTVL.

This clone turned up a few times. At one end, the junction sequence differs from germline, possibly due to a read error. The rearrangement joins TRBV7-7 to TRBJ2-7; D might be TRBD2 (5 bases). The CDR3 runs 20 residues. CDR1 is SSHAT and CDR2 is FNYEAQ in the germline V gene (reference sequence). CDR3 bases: TGTGCTAGCAGCTTAGCGCACGAGGAGCTCAATTCCGTCCTCCCCTACGAGCAGTACTTC. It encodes CASSLAHEELNSVLPYEQYF. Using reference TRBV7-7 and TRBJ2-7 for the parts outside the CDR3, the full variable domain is GAGVSQSPRYKVTKRGQDVTLRCDPISSHATLYWYQQALGQGPEFLTYFNYEAQPDKSGLPSDRFSAERPEGSISTLTIQRTEQRDSAMYRCASSLAHEELNSVLPYEQYFGPGTRLTVT.

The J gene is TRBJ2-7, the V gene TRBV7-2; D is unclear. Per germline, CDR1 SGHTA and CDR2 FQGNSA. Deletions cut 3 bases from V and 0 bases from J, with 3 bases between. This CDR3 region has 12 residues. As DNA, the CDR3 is TGTGCCAGCAGCTTCGACTCCTACGAGCAGTACTTC. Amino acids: CASSFDSYEQYF.

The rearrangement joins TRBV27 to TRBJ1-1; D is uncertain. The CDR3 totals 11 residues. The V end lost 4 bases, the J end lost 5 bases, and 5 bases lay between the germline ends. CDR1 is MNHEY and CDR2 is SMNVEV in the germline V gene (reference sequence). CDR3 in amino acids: CASSSSTEAFF. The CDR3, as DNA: TGTGCCAGCAGTTCATCGACTGAAGCTTTCTTT.

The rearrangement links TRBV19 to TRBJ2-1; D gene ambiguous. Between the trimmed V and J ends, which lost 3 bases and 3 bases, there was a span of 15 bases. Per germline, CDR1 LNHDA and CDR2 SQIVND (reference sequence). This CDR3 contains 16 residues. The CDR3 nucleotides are TGTGCCAGTAGTATGTATCCCGCCGATAACTACAATGAGCAGTTCTTC. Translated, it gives CASSMYPADNYNEQFF.

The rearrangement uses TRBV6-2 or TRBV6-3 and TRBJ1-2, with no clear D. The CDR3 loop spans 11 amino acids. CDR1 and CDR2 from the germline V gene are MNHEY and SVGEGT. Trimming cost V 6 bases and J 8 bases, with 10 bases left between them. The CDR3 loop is CASSHPGGYTF. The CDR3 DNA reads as TGTGCCAGCAGCCACCCCGGCGGCTACACCTTC.

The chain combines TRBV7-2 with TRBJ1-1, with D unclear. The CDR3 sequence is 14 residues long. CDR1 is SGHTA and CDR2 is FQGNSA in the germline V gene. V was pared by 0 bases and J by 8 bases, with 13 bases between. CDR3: CASSLALEPGEAFF. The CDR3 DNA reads TGTGCCAGCAGCTTAGCGCTTGAACCGGGGGAAGCTTTCTTT.

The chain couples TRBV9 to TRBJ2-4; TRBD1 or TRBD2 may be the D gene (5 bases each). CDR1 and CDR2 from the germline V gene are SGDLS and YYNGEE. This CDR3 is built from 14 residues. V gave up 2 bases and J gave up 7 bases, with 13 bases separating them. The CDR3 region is CASSVQGVENIQYF. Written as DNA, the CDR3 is TGTGCCAGCAGCGTGCAGGGAGTCGAGAACATTCAGTACTTC.